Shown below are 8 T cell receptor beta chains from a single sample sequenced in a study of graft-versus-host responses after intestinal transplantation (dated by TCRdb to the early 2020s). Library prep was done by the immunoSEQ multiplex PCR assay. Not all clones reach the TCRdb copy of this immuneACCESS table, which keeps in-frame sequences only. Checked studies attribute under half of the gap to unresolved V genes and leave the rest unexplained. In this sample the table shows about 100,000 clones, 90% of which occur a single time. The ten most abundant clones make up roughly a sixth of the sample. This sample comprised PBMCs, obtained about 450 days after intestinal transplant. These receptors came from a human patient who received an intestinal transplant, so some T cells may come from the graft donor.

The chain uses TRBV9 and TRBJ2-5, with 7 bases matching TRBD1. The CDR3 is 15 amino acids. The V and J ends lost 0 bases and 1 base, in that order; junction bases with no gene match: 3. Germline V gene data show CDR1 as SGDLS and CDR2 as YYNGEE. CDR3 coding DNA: TGTGCCAGCAGCGTAGGCTGGACAGGCCAAGAGACCCAGTACTTC. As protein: CASSVGWTGQETQYF.

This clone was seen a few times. The DNA for the CDR3 is TGTGCCAGCAGCCGGGAGAATTCACCCCTCCACTTT. Protein sequence: CASSRENSPLHF. The chain joins TRBV14 to TRBJ1-6; D unresolved. Germline values: CDR1 SGHDN, CDR2 FVKESK. Trimming left V 4 bases short and J 7 bases short, with 5 bases between. This CDR3 is built from 12 residues.

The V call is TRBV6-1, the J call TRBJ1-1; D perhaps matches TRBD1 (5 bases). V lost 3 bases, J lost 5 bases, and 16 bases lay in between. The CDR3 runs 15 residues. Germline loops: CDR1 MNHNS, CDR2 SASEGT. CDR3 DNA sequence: TGTGCCAGCAGTGAGGCCCGGGGGTGGAGAACTGAAGCTTTCTTT. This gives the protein CASSEARGWRTEAFF.

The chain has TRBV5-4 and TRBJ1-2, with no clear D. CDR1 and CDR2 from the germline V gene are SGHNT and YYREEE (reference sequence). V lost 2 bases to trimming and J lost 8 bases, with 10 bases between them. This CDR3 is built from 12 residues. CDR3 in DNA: TGTGCCAGCAGCTTTGAAGTCTGGGGCTACACCTTC. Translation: CASSFEVWGYTF.

The DNA for the CDR3 is TGCAGCGTTGATTTAGCGGGGTACCAAGAGACCCAGTACTTC. Translated, it gives CSVDLAGYQETQYF. This chain uses TRBV29-1 with TRBJ2-5, with TRBD2 identical over 8 bases. The V gene's germline CDR1 is SQVTM and CDR2 ANQGSEA. V was pared by 3 bases and J by 0 bases, with 3 bases of the junction left unmatched. The CDR3 sequence is 14 residues long.

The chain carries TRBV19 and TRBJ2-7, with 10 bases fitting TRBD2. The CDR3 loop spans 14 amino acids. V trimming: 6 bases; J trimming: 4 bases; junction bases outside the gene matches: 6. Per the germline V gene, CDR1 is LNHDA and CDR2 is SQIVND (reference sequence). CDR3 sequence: CASRLSGGAYEQYF. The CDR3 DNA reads TGTGCCAGTAGGTTGAGCGGGGGGGCTTACGAGCAGTACTTC.

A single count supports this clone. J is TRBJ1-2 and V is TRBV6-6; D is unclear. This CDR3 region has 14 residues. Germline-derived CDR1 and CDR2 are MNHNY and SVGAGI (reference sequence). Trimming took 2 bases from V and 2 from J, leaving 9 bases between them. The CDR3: CASSYGPKNYGYTF. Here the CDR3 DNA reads TGTGCCAGCAGTTACGGGCCGAAGAACTATGGCTACACCTTC.

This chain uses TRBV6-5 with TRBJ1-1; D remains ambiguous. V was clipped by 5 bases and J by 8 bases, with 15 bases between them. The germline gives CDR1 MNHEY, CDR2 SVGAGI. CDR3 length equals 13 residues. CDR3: CASSPDGWAEAFF. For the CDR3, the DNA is TGTGCCAGCAGTCCCGACGGATGGGCCGAAGCTTTCTTT.